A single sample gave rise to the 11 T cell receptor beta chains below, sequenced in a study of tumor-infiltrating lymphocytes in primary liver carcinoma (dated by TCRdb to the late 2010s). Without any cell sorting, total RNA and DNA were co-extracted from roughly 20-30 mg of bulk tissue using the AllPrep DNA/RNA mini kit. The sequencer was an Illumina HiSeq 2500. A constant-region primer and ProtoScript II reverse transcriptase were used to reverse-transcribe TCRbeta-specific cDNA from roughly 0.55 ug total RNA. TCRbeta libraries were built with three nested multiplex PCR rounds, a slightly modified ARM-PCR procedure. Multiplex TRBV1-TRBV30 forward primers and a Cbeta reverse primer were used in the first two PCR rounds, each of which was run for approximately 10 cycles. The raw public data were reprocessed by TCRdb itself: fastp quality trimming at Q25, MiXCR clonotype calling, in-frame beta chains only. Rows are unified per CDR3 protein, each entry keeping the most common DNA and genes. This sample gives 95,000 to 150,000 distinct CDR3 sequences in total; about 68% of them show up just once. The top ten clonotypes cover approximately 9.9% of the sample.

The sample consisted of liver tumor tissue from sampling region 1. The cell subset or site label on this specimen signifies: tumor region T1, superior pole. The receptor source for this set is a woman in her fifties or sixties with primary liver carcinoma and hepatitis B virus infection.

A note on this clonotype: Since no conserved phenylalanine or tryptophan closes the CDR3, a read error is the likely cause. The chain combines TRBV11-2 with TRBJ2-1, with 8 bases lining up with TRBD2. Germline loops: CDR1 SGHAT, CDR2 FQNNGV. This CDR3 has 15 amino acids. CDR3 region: CVRSLRLAMGNEQFL. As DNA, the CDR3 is TGTGTCAGAAGCTTGAGACTAGCGATGGGCAATGAGCAGTTCCTC.

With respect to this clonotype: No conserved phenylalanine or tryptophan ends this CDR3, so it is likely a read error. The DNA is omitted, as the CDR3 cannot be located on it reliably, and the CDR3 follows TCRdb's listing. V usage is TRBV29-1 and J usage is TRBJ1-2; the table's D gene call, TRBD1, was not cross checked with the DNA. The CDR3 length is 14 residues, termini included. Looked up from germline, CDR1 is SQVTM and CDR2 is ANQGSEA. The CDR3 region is CSVPDRGVNYGYSI.

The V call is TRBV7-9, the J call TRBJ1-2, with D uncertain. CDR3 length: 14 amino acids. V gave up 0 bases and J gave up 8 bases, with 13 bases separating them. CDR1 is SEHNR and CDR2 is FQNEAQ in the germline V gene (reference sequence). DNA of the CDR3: TGTGCCAGCAGCTTAGCGAGCGACGCGGCAGGCTACACCTTC. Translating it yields CASSLASDAAGYTF.

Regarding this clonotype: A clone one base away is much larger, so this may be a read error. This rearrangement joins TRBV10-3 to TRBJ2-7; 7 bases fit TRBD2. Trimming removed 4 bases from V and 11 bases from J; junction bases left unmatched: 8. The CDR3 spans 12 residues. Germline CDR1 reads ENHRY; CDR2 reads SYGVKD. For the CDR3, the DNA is TGTGCCATCAGTGTCCGGGGAGGGGAGGAGTACTTC. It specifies CAISVRGGEEYF.

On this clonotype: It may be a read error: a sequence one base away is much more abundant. As DNA, the CDR3 is TGTGCCAACAGTGAACTGGCGGGAGTCCTGCCAGATACGCAGTATTTT. Its translation is CANSELAGVLPDTQYF. This sequence joins TRBV6-5 and TRBJ2-3; 7 bases are shared with TRBD2. Germline-derived CDR1 and CDR2 are MNHEY and SVGAGI. The CDR3 runs 16 residues.

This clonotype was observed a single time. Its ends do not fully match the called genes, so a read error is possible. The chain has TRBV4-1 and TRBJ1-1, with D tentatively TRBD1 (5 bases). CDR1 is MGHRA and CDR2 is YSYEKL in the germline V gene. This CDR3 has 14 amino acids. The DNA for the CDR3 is TGCGCCAGGAGCCAAGGGCCACTGGGGACTGAAGCTCTCTTT. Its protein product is CARSQGPLGTEALF.

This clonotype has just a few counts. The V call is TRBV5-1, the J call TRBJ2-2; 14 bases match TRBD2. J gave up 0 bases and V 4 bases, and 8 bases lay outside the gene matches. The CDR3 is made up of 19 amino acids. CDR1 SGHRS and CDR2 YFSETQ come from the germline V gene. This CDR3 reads CASSAPGLAGGANTGELFF. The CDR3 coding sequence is TGCGCCAGCAGCGCACCCGGACTAGCGGGAGGTGCGAACACCGGGGAGCTGTTTTTT.

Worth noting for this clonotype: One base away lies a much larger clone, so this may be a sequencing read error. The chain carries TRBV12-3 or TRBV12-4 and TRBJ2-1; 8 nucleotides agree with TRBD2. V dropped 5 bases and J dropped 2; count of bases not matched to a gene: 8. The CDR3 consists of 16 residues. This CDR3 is CASSRISGTPYNEQFF. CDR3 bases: TGTGCCAGCAGTAGGATTAGCGGGACCCCCTACAATGAGCAGTTCTTC.

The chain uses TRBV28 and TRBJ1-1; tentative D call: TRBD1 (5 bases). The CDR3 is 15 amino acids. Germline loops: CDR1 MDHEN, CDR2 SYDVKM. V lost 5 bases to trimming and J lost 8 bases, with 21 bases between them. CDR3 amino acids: CASSTNRIMSTEAFF. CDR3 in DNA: TGTGCCAGCAGTACAAACAGGATAATGAGCACCGAAGCTTTCTTT.

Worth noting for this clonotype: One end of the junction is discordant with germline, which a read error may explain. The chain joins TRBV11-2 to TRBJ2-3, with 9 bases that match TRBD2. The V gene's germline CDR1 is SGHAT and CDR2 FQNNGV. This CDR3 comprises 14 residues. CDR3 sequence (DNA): TGTGCCAGCAGCTGCGGGCAGCGGGGGGATATGCAGTATTTT. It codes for CASSCGQRGDMQYF.

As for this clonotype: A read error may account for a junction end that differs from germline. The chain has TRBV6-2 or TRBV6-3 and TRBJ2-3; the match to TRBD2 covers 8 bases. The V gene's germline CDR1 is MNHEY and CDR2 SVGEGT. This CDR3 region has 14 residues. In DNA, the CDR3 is TGTGCCAACAGTAGCGGGATTTTCACAGATACGCAGTATTTT. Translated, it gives CANSSGIFTDTQYF.